This record concerns one TCR beta chain sequence. As yet, its antigen is unknown. Method: immunoSEQ multiplex PCR; TCRdb's copy keeps in-frame clones and lacks some. The sample records approximately 52,000 clones, roughly 89% being singletons. The CDR3 consists of 11 residues. Germline CDR1 and CDR2: DFQATT and SNEGSKA (reference sequence). The data stem from a study of T cell responses to AZD1222 COVID-19 vaccine. Study-wide points: Mostly white British, mostly female donors; authors suggested clonal diversity may be underestimated.

This clonotype originated in an adult who received the AZD1222 COVID-19 vaccine. The chain couples TRBV20-1 to TRBJ2-1; D uncertain. The material was peripheral blood, obtained 28 days after the second AZD1222 dose. The CDR3 bases are TGCAGCCCTATGGCCTACAATGAGCAGTTCTTC. Protein product: CSPMAYNEQFF.